The 16 T cell receptor beta chains below were found in one sample sequenced in a study of graft-versus-host responses after intestinal transplantation. Generated by immunoSEQ multiplex PCR, the TCRdb table keeps only in-frame clones and is missing some. Of some 120,000 clones detected, around 90% appear once; the ten largest clones hold roughly 0.15%. The antigens of these receptors remain unknown. The sample was unstimulated CD4+ T cells sorted from spleen or lymph node cells, taken before intestinal transplant. The source is a human donor who received an intestinal transplant.

This chain joins TRBV9 and TRBJ1-2, with D perhaps matching TRBD1 (5 bases). Trimming removed 6 bases at V and 8 bases at J, with 23 bases between. In germline, CDR1 is SGDLS, CDR2 YYNGEE. The CDR3 length is 15 residues. The CDR3 sequence: CASNKGLLQPGGYTF. CDR3 sequence (DNA): TGTGCCAGCAACAAGGGACTCCTCCAGCCGGGAGGCTACACCTTC.

This clone has a single count. The V gene is TRBV18, the J gene TRBJ1-1, with D unresolved. Germline lookup yields CDR1 KGHSH and CDR2 LQKENI. This CDR3 spans 13 amino acids. Trimming stripped 2 bases from V and 1 base from J, with 5 bases between. CDR3 residues: CASSPGKNTEAFF. In nucleotides, the CDR3 is TGTGCCAGCTCACCAGGGAAGAACACTGAAGCTTTCTTT.

J is TRBJ2-5 and V is TRBV4-1; D possibly corresponds to TRBD1 (5 bases). The CDR3 is made up of 15 amino acids. CDR1 MGHRA and CDR2 YSYEKL come from the germline V gene. Trimming shortened V by 0 bases and J by 1 base, and 9 bases separated the two germline ends. The chain's CDR3 is CASSQEGRAQETQYF. For the CDR3, the DNA is TGCGCCAGCAGCCAAGAGGGGCGAGCCCAAGAGACCCAGTACTTC.

The V and J genes are TRBV2 and TRBJ1-1; D call uncertain. Per the germline V gene, CDR1 is SNHLY and CDR2 is FYNNEI. Trimming left V 1 base short and J 5 bases short, with 5 bases between. The CDR3 is made up of 12 amino acids. The CDR3 spells CASSEGGTEAFF. The CDR3 DNA sequence: TGTGCCAGCAGTGAAGGGGGTACTGAAGCTTTCTTT.

This clone was counted only a few times. V is TRBV11-2 and J is TRBJ1-2; 7 nucleotides match TRBD1. The V gene's germline CDR1 is SGHAT and CDR2 FQNNGV. The V segment lost 5 bases and the J segment 5 bases; nucleotides outside the gene matches: 5. CDR3 length equals 13 residues. The CDR3 DNA is TGTGCCAGCAGCCCAGGACAGGATTATGGCTACACCTTC. Its translation: CASSPGQDYGYTF.

The CDR3 DNA reads TGCGCCAGCAGCAATGGGGGGGCCTCAGGCTACGAGCAGTACTTC. Translated, it gives CASSNGGASGYEQYF. The V gene is TRBV5-1, the J gene TRBJ2-7; weak D call: TRBD2 (7 bases). Per germline, CDR1 SGHRS and CDR2 YFSETQ. This CDR3 contains 15 residues. Deletions cut 4 bases from V and 3 bases from J, with 17 bases between. The variable domain in full, with the rest retrieved from reference TRBV5-1 and TRBJ2-7, is KAGVTQTPRYLIKTRGQQVTLSCSPISGHRSVSWYQQTPGQGLQFLFEYFSETQRNKGNFPGRFSGRQFSNSRSEMNVSTLELGDSALYLCASSNGGASGYEQYFGPGTRLTVT.

This clone has a handful of counts. The V gene is TRBV18, the J gene TRBJ1-1, with 8 bases matching TRBD1. Germline loops: CDR1 KGHSH, CDR2 LQKENI. Losses at the gene ends were 2 bases for V and 4 bases for J; bases not matched to a gene: 15. The CDR3 length is 18 residues. Here the CDR3 reads CASSPIRQGFKTSTEAFF. As DNA, the CDR3 is TGTGCCAGCTCACCAATTAGACAGGGGTTCAAAACGAGCACTGAAGCTTTCTTT.

This clone turned up a few times. The gene calls are TRBV7-9 and TRBJ1-2, with D possibly TRBD1 on 6 matching bases. The CDR3 runs 13 residues. Per germline, CDR1 SEHNR and CDR2 FQNEAQ (reference sequence). V was pared by 6 bases and J by 4 bases, with 12 bases between. CDR3 in amino acids: CASSPGQSYGYTF. Here the CDR3 DNA reads TGTGCCAGCAGTCCTGGACAGAGCTATGGCTACACCTTC. Full variable domain (rest looked up from reference TRBV7-9 and TRBJ1-2): DTGVSQNPRHKITKRGQNVTFRCDPISEHNRLYWYRQTLGQGPEFLTYFQNEAQLEKSRLLSDRFSAERPKGSFSTLEIQRTEQGDSAMYLCASSPGQSYGYTFGSGTRLTVV.

The genes are TRBV11-2 and TRBJ1-4; 9 bases are a match to TRBD1. CDR1 is SGHAT, CDR2 FQNNGV, per germline. The V segment lost 1 base and the J segment 7 bases; nucleotides outside the gene matches: 1. The CDR3 contains 14 residues. This chain's CDR3 is CASSLGDRVEKLFF. CDR3 coding DNA: TGTGCCAGCAGCTTAGGGGACAGGGTTGAAAAACTGTTTTTT. Combining the CDR3 with reference TRBV11-2 and TRBJ1-4 gives the whole variable domain EAGVAQSPRYKIIEKRQSVAFWCNPISGHATLYWYQQILGQGPKLLIQFQNNGVVDDSQLPKDRFSAERLKGVDSTLKIQPAKLEDSAVYLCASSLGDRVEKLFFGSGTQLSVL.

The chain couples TRBV5-4 to TRBJ1-4; D gene unclear. The V gene's germline CDR1 is SGHNT and CDR2 YYREEE (reference sequence). The V and J ends lost 0 bases and 0 bases respectively, with 6 bases between them. CDR3 size: 15 residues. The DNA of the CDR3 is TGTGCCAGCAGCTTGGAGAGGACAACTAATGAAAAACTGTTTTTT. It translates to CASSLERTTNEKLFF.

The chain carries TRBV18 and TRBJ1-2; D perhaps matches TRBD1 (5 bases). V lost 3 bases, J lost 3 bases, and 11 bases lay in between. The CDR3 covers 14 residues. CDR1 and CDR2 from the germline V gene are KGHSH and LQKENI. CDR3 loop: CASSPGAVHYGYTF. The CDR3 region has the DNA TGTGCCAGCTCACCCGGGGCGGTCCACTATGGCTACACCTTC. Full variable domain (missing parts from reference TRBV18 and TRBJ1-2): NAGVMQNPRHLVRRRGQEARLRCSPMKGHSHVYWYRQLPEEGLKFMVYLQKENIIDESGMPKERFSAEFPKEGPSILRIQQVVRGDSAAYFCASSPGAVHYGYTFGSGTRLTVV.

Concerning this clone itself: No conserved phenylalanine or tryptophan ends this CDR3, so it is likely a read error. The chain combines TRBV14 with TRBJ2-7; weak D call: TRBD1 (6 bases). Germline values: CDR1 SGHDN, CDR2 FVKESK. Trimming took off 3 bases at V and 6 bases at J, with 12 bases between the two ends. The CDR3 sequence is 13 residues long. The CDR3 DNA sequence: TGTGCCAGCAGCCAGGGGGCGGCTCTCGAGCAGTACCTC. Amino acids: CASSQGAALEQYL.

The chain carries TRBV7-3 and TRBJ2-1; no clear D. Germline V CDR1 and CDR2: SGHTA, FQGTGA. The CDR3 has 14 amino acids. Trimming cost V 5 bases and J 10 bases, with 18 bases left between them. The chain's CDR3 is CASSPSRTGEEQFF. The DNA of the CDR3 is TGTGCCAGCAGCCCATCGAGGACCGGTGAGGAGCAGTTCTTC.

This chain links TRBV9 with TRBJ2-1, with 8 nucleotides matching TRBD1. The CDR3 runs 16 residues. V shed 0 bases and J 5 bases; nucleotides not matched to a gene: 7. Looked up from germline, CDR1 is SGDLS and CDR2 is YYNGEE. The CDR3 sequence is CASSVARTGNNNEQFF. CDR3 coding DNA: TGTGCCAGCAGCGTAGCTCGGACAGGGAACAACAATGAGCAGTTCTTC.

The chain has TRBV30 and TRBJ2-7; TRBD1 aligns across 7 bases. With 2 bases clipped from V and 3 bases from J, the junction kept 1 base outside the gene matches. CDR1 and CDR2 (germline): GTSNPN, SVGIG (reference sequence). CDR3 length: 12 residues. The CDR3 region has the DNA TGTGCCTGGAGTTCAGGGGGCTACGAGCAGTACTTC. It codes for CAWSSGGYEQYF.

This chain joins TRBV27 and TRBJ2-1; D might be TRBD2 (5 bases). Germline CDR1 and CDR2: MNHEY and SMNVEV (reference sequence). The CDR3 has 15 amino acids. V gave up 3 bases and J gave up 0 bases, with 9 bases separating them. This CDR3 is CASSLSGSSYNEQFF. The CDR3 DNA is TGTGCCAGCAGTTTGAGTGGGAGCTCCTACAATGAGCAGTTCTTC.